Described below is a single TCR beta chain sequence and its context. Its antigen is not known. Profiling relied on immunoSEQ multiplex PCR, and the TCRdb table lists in-frame clones only, not all of them. Counted here are 35,000 or so clones, about 95% occurring once; the ten biggest clones make up around 0.17%. This record belongs to a study of circulating and synovial CD4+ cells in juvenile arthritis. Notes on the study in general: Some such blood samples were as oligoclonal as synovium.

Trimming took off 5 bases at V and 5 bases at J, with 15 bases between the two ends. This CDR3 spans 14 amino acids. Germline V gene data show CDR1 as SGHTA and CDR2 as FQGNSA. This clonotype originated in a human donor with juvenile idiopathic arthritis. The material sequenced was CD4+ T cells from blood. The chain carries TRBV7-2 and TRBJ1-2, with D possibly matching TRBD1 (5 bases). CDR3 amino acids: CASSDDSARYGYTF. The CDR3 nucleotides read TGTGCCAGCAGCGACGACAGCGCGAGGTATGGCTACACCTTC. Based on the CDR3 plus reference TRBV7-2 and TRBJ1-2, the full variable domain is GAGVSQSPSNKVTEKGKDVELRCDPISGHTALYWYRQSLGQGLEFLIYFQGNSAPDKSGLPSDRFSAERTGGSVSTLTIQRTQQEDSAVYLCASSDDSARYGYTFGSGTRLTVV.